One and the same sample provided the 16 T cell receptor beta chains below, sequenced in a study of graft-versus-host responses after intestinal transplantation. These receptors have no known antigen. Produced via immunoSEQ multiplex PCR; TCRdb's table is partial and in-frame only. The table has tens of thousands of clones, roughly nine tenths seen once. The material was unstimulated CD8+ T cells sorted from spleen or lymph node cells, obtained before intestinal transplant. The receptors come from a human donor who received an intestinal transplant.

The chain employs TRBV15 and TRBJ1-2, with D possibly matching TRBD1 (6 bases). The CDR3 consists of 15 residues. The V gene lost 1 base and the J gene lost 7 bases, with 16 bases spanning the gap. The germline V gene encodes CDR1 LNHNV and CDR2 YYDKDF (reference sequence). The DNA for the CDR3 is TGTGCCACCAGCAGAGCCCAGGACAGATCTCTTGGCTACACCTTC. Translation gives CATSRAQDRSLGYTF.

The chain couples TRBV29-1 to TRBJ1-1; unclear D gene. The germline V gene has CDR1 SQVTM and CDR2 ANQGSEA. The V and J ends lost 3 bases and 0 bases respectively, with 11 bases between them. The CDR3 length is 14 residues. The CDR3 region is CSVERGGMNTEAFF. CDR3 sequence (DNA): TGCAGCGTTGAGCGGGGTGGAATGAACACTGAAGCTTTCTTT. The whole variable domain, filled in from reference TRBV29-1 and TRBJ1-1, reads SAVISQKPSRDICQRGTSLTIQCQVDSQVTMMFWYRQQPGQSLTLIATANQGSEATYESGFVIDKFPISRPNLTFSTLTVSNMSPEDSSIYLCSVERGGMNTEAFFGQGTRLTVV.

The V gene is TRBV4-1, the J gene TRBJ1-3; 8 nucleotides align to TRBD1. J lost 4 bases, V lost 2 bases, and 13 bases had no gene match. This CDR3 region has 18 residues. Germline-derived CDR1 and CDR2 are MGHRA and YSYEKL. The CDR3 sequence is CASSQFPLGQDLGNTIYF. The CDR3 DNA follows: TGCGCCAGCAGCCAATTCCCCCTGGGACAGGACTTGGGAAACACCATATATTTT.

This clone was observed a single time. The same CDR3 is also encoded by other DNA sequences in this sample. This chain joins TRBV4-2 and TRBJ2-1; D unclear. V was pared by 0 bases and J by 0 bases, with 9 bases between. The CDR3 is 16 amino acids. CDR1 LGHNA and CDR2 YNFKEQ come from the germline V gene. The CDR3 reads CASSQDPPSSYNEQFF. As DNA, the CDR3 is TGTGCCAGCAGCCAAGATCCCCCGAGCTCCTACAATGAGCAGTTCTTC.

The rearrangement links TRBV28 to TRBJ2-3; 7 positions match TRBD2. J lost 9 bases, V lost 3 bases, and 15 bases had no gene match. There are 16 residues in the CDR3. CDR1 and CDR2 from the germline V gene are MDHEN and SYDVKM. The CDR3 sequence is CASSLPAGGLAGTQYF. In DNA form, the CDR3 reads TGTGCCAGCAGTTTGCCAGCCGGGGGGTTGGCGGGAACGCAGTATTTT. The full variable domain, in which reference TRBV28 and TRBJ2-3 provide the parts outside the CDR3, is DVKVTQSSRYLVKRTGEKVFLECVQDMDHENMFWYRQDPGLGLRLIYFSYDVKMKEKGDIPEGYSVSREKKERFSLILESASTNQTSMYLCASSLPAGGLAGTQYFGPGTRLTVL.

The rearrangement uses TRBV9 and TRBJ2-7; D may be TRBD1 (5 bases). The CDR3 consists of 14 residues. CDR1 SGDLS and CDR2 YYNGEE come from the germline V gene. The V end lost 0 bases, the J end lost 2 bases, and 9 bases lay between the germline ends. This CDR3 is CASSVGDRAYEQYF. CDR3 in DNA: TGTGCCAGCAGCGTAGGCGACAGAGCCTACGAGCAGTACTTC.

The chain is built from TRBV6-5 and TRBJ1-2; D remains ambiguous. The V end was cut by 6 bases, the J end by 5 bases, with 19 bases between. This CDR3 is 15 amino acids long. Per germline, CDR1 MNHEY and CDR2 SVGAGI. This chain's CDR3 is CASSDATRGSYGYTF. The CDR3 nucleotides read TGTGCCAGCAGCGACGCCACGCGGGGTTCGTATGGCTACACCTTC.

The chain employs TRBV27 and TRBJ1-4, with 8 nucleotides matching TRBD1. After removal of 1 base from V and 6 bases from J, the junction contained 7 bases not matched to a gene. The CDR3 contains 16 residues. Germline V lookup: CDR1 MNHEY, CDR2 SMNVEV (reference sequence). CDR3: CASSLFTGGGYEKLFF. CDR3 bases: TGTGCCAGCAGTTTATTCACAGGGGGAGGGTATGAAAAACTGTTTTTT.

The V gene is TRBV27, the J gene TRBJ2-7, with 7 bases that match TRBD2. Germline V gives CDR1 MNHEY, CDR2 SMNVEV (reference sequence). The CDR3 loop spans 13 amino acids. The ends lost 3 bases at V and 5 bases at J; junction bases unmatched: 4. The CDR3: CASSLGGSHEQYF. CDR3 in DNA: TGTGCCAGCAGTTTGGGAGGGAGCCACGAGCAGTACTTC.

The chain is built from TRBV5-4 and TRBJ2-7; 11 nucleotides agree with TRBD2. The CDR3 has 17 residues. Germline assignment: CDR1 SGHNT and CDR2 YYREEE (reference sequence). Unmatched junction bases numbered 7, after V lost 2 bases and J lost 0 bases. Written as DNA, the CDR3 is TGTGCCAGCAGCTTCAGGCGACTAGCGGGAATCTCCTACGAGCAGTACTTC. Protein product: CASSFRRLAGISYEQYF. The complete variable domain, with remaining parts taken from reference TRBV5-4 and TRBJ2-7, reads ETGVTQSPTHLIKTRGQQVTLRCSSQSGHNTVSWYQQALGQGPQFIFQYYREEENGRGNFPPRFSGLQFPNYSSELNVNALELDDSALYLCASSFRRLAGISYEQYFGPGTRLTVT.

Comment on this clone: An end of the junction differs from the germline gene, which may be a read error. This sequence joins TRBV28 and TRBJ2-3, with 8 bases lining up with TRBD1. Germline V gene data show CDR1 as MDHEN and CDR2 as SYDVKM. CDR3 length: 14 amino acids. The DNA of the CDR3 is TGTGCCAGCAGTTCTGGACAGGGCACAAATACGCAGTATTTT. Amino acids: CASSSGQGTNTQYF. Complete variable domain (other parts from reference TRBV28 and TRBJ2-3): DVKVTQSSRYLVKRTGEKVFLECVQDMDHENMFWYRQDPGLGLRLIYFSYDVKMKEKGDIPEGYSVSREKKERFSLILESASTNQTSMYLCASSSGQGTNTQYFGPGTRLTVL.

V usage is TRBV27 and J usage is TRBJ2-7, with 9 bases that match TRBD2. This CDR3 has 16 amino acids. J gave up 5 bases and V 2 bases, and 10 bases lay outside the gene matches. The germline V gene encodes CDR1 MNHEY and CDR2 SMNVEV (reference sequence). The CDR3 DNA is TGTGCCAGCAGTTTAAGATCGGAGCTAGCGGGACACGAGCAGTACTTC. Encoded protein: CASSLRSELAGHEQYF.

V and J are TRBV18 and TRBJ1-4; D remains ambiguous. The CDR3 runs 16 residues. Germline CDR1 KGHSH, CDR2 LQKENI. V lost 3 bases to trimming and J lost 0 bases, with 11 bases between them. The CDR3 sequence: CASSPSGIATNEKLFF. The CDR3 DNA sequence: TGTGCCAGCTCACCTTCGGGAATCGCAACTAATGAAAAACTGTTTTTT.

V usage is TRBV6-6 and J usage is TRBJ1-1; 11 nucleotides align to TRBD1. This CDR3 is built from 16 residues. V shed 5 bases, J shed 8 bases, and the junction held 13 bases outside the gene matches. The V gene's germline CDR1 is MNHNY and CDR2 SVGAGI (reference sequence). The CDR3 region has the DNA TGTGCCAGCAGTCTAACACCGGGACAGGGGGATATAGAAGCTTTCTTT. This sequence encodes CASSLTPGQGDIEAFF.

The CDR3 nucleotides are TGTGCCAGCAGCCCATGGACGACAGGGACCTATGGCTACACCTTC. This encodes CASSPWTTGTYGYTF. V is TRBV27 and J is TRBJ1-2, with 7 bases aligning to TRBD1. The V segment lost 6 bases and the J segment 4 bases; nucleotides outside the gene matches: 11. The CDR3 consists of 15 residues. Germline V lookup: CDR1 MNHEY, CDR2 SMNVEV (reference sequence).

V and J are TRBV7-6 and TRBJ2-3; 10 bases map to TRBD2. The V and J ends lost 3 bases and 0 bases, in that order; junction bases with no gene match: 3. Germline CDR1 reads SGHVS; CDR2 reads FNYEAQ. This CDR3 is 16 amino acids long. This CDR3 reads CASSFGGLASTDTQYF. CDR3 bases: TGTGCCAGCAGCTTTGGGGGACTAGCGAGCACAGATACGCAGTATTTT.